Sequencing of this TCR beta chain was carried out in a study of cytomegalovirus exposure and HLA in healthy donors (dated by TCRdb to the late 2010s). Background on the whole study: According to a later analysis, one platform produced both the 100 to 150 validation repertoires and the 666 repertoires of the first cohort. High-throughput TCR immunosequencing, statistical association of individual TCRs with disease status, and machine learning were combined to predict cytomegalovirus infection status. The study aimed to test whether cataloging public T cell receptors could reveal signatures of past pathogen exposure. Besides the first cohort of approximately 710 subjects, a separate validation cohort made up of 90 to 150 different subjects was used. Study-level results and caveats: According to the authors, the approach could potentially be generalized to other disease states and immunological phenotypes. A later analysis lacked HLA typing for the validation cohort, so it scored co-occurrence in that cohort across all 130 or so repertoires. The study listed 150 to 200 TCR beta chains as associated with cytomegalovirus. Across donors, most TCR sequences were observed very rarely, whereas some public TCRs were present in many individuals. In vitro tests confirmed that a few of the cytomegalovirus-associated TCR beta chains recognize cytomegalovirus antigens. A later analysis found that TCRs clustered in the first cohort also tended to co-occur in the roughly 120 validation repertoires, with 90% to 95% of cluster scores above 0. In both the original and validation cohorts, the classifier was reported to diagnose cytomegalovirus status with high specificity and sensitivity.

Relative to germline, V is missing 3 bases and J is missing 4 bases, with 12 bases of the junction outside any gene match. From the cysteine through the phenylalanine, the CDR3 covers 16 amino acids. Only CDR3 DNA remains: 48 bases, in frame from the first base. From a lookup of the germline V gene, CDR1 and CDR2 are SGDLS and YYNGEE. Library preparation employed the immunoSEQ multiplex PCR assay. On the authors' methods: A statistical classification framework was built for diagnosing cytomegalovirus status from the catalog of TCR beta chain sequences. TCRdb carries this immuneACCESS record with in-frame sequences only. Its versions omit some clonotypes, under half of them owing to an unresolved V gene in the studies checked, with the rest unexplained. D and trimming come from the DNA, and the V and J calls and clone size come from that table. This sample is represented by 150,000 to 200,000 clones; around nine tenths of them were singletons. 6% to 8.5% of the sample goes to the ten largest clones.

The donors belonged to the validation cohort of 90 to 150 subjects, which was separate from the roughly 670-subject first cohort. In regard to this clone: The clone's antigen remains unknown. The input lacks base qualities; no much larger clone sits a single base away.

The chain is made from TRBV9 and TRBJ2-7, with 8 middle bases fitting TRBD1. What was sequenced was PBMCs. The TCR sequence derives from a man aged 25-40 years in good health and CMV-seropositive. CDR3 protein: CASSAQPAGGQYEQYF. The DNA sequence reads TGTGCCAGCAGCGCGCAACCGGCAGGGGGCCAATACGAGCAGTACTTC.